This TCR beta chain is from a study of somatic mutations in cytotoxic T cells in rheumatoid arthritis. Data came from immunoSEQ multiplex PCR; TCRdb stores just in-frame clones and leaves some out. The sample holds approximately 18,000 clones, less than 80% seen once. Germline assignment: CDR1 SGHRS and CDR2 YFSETQ. The J segment lost 8 bases and the V segment lost 4 bases, leaving 7 bases of the junction unmatched. This CDR3 has 15 amino acids. The V gene is TRBV5-1, the J gene TRBJ2-1; 12 nucleotides line up with TRBD1. Sequenced input: CD8+ T cells sorted from blood. The TCR was taken from a man between 60 and 75 years old in good health. This CDR3 is CASSNRDRGRYEQFF. The CDR3 DNA is TGCGCCAGCAGCAACCGGGACAGGGGGCGATATGAGCAGTTCTTC.